The 16 T cell receptor beta chains given below trace back to one sample, sequenced in a study of T cell responses to AZD1222 COVID-19 vaccine. Profiled with immunoSEQ multiplex PCR; TCRdb holds only in-frame clones, not every one. The table includes about 260,000 clones, just over 90% detected once. The source material was peripheral blood, sampled on day 0 of AZD1222 vaccination. Receptors were obtained from an adult in good health.

The chain links TRBV5-4 to TRBJ2-7, with TRBD1 matching over 10 bases. The junction had 9 bases not matched to a gene; V was cut back by 5 bases and J by 4 bases. This CDR3 has 15 residues. Germline CDR1 and CDR2: SGHNT and YYREEE (reference sequence). The CDR3 DNA reads TGTGCCAGCAGACTGCTGGGGACAGGGGATTACGAGCAGTACTTC. Translating it yields CASRLLGTGDYEQYF.

The chain joins TRBV5-4 to TRBJ1-1; D is unresolved. Trimming took off 0 bases at V and 2 bases at J, with 11 bases between the two ends. Germline V gene lookup returns CDR1 SGHNT and CDR2 YYREEE (reference sequence). The CDR3 totals 15 residues. Here the CDR3 DNA reads TGTGCCAGCAGCTTGGTTAGCGGAATCAACACTGAAGCTTTCTTT. Protein sequence: CASSLVSGINTEAFF.

This chain links TRBV6-5 with TRBJ1-6; possibly TRBD1 for D (5 bases). Germline V CDR1 and CDR2: MNHEY, SVGAGI. The V end lost 2 bases, the J end lost 6 bases, and 14 bases lay between the germline ends. The CDR3 has 16 amino acids. CDR3 in amino acids: CASSYGTPKGNSPLHF. The CDR3 nucleotides read TGTGCCAGCAGTTACGGGACCCCAAAGGGTAATTCACCCCTCCACTTT.

The chain joins TRBV5-6 to TRBJ2-1; a possible D gene is TRBD1 (5 bases). CDR1 SGHDT and CDR2 YYEEEE come from the germline V gene. This CDR3 has 12 residues. With 4 bases removed from V and 6 bases from J, the gap between germline ends came to 8 bases. In nucleotides, the CDR3 is TGTGCCAGCAGCCCTCAGGGCAATGAGCAGTTCTTC. Its protein is CASSPQGNEQFF.

This chain joins TRBV6-5 and TRBJ2-1; no definite D call. The germline V and J ends were trimmed by 2 bases and 5 bases, with 10 bases remaining between them. The CDR3 consists of 14 residues. CDR1 is MNHEY and CDR2 is SVGAGI in the germline V gene. The CDR3 is CASSYTARDNEQFF. CDR3 in DNA: TGTGCCAGCAGTTACACGGCCAGAGACAATGAGCAGTTCTTC.

The chain recombines TRBV11-2 with TRBJ1-2; D gene ambiguous. The CDR3 runs to 13 residues. Germline-derived CDR1 and CDR2 are SGHAT and FQNNGV. The V and J ends lost 1 base and 5 bases respectively, with 8 bases between them. This CDR3 reads CASSLGSGYGYTF. CDR3 DNA sequence: TGTGCCAGCAGCTTAGGATCGGGGTATGGCTACACCTTC.

This chain joins TRBV6-5 and TRBJ2-3; D is unresolved. Germline loops: CDR1 MNHEY, CDR2 SVGAGI. The CDR3 is 15 residues long. V was shortened by 3 bases and J by 0 bases, with 10 bases between the two germline ends. The CDR3 region has the DNA TGTGCCAGCAGTTATGTGGGTCCTAGCACAGATACGCAGTATTTT. Translated: CASSYVGPSTDTQYF.

The chain has TRBV28 and TRBJ2-7; D may be TRBD1 (6 bases). V lost 3 bases and J 3 bases, leaving 9 bases between the germline ends. The CDR3 extends over 13 amino acids. CDR1 is MDHEN and CDR2 is SYDVKM in the germline V gene. This chain's CDR3 is CASSFGQLYEQYF. The CDR3 DNA is TGTGCCAGCAGTTTTGGACAGCTCTACGAGCAGTACTTC.

The count of this clone is one. Other nucleotide sequences in the sample specify the same CDR3. J is TRBJ1-1 and V is TRBV5-1; maybe TRBD1 (6 bases). Between the trimmed V and J ends, which lost 0 bases and 1 base, there was a span of 7 bases. There are 14 residues in the CDR3. The germline V gene has CDR1 SGHRS and CDR2 YFSETQ. The CDR3 spells CASSLEGGNTEAFF. Written as DNA, the CDR3 is TGCGCCAGCAGCTTGGAAGGGGGGAACACTGAAGCTTTCTTT.

This sequence joins TRBV19 and TRBJ1-5; no firm D call. Trimming pared 6 bases from V and 1 base from J, leaving 13 bases between. This CDR3 is built from 15 residues. Germline V gives CDR1 LNHDA, CDR2 SQIVND (reference sequence). The CDR3 spells CASRVQAASNQPQHF. The CDR3 bases are TGTGCCAGTAGGGTCCAGGCAGCCAGCAATCAGCCCCAGCATTTT.

The chain carries TRBV30 and TRBJ2-3, with D uncertain. V lost 0 bases and J lost 2, with 12 bases in between. This CDR3 comprises 15 residues. The germline gives CDR1 GTSNPN, CDR2 SVGIG (reference sequence). The CDR3 nucleotides read TGTGCCTGGAGTGTATGGAAGGATCCCACAGATACGCAGTATTTT. It codes for CAWSVWKDPTDTQYF. The whole variable domain, filled in from reference TRBV30 and TRBJ2-3, reads SQTIHQWPATLVQPVGSPLSLECTVEGTSNPNLYWYRQAAGRGLQLLFYSVGIGQISSEVPQNLSASRPQDRQFILSSKKLLLSDSGFYLCAWSVWKDPTDTQYFGPGTRLTVL.

The genes are TRBV5-1 and TRBJ2-7, with TRBD1 matching over 11 bases. The V and J ends lost 2 bases and 4 bases, in that order; junction bases with no gene match: 2. The length of the CDR3 is 14 residues. The germline gives CDR1 SGHRS, CDR2 YFSETQ. In DNA, the CDR3 is TGCGCCAGCAGCTTCGGGACAGGGGGTTACGAGCAGTACTTC. Protein product: CASSFGTGGYEQYF.

The chain couples TRBV2 to TRBJ2-7; maybe TRBD2 (6 bases). Trimming pared 6 bases from V and 1 base from J, leaving 13 bases between. CDR3 size: 14 residues. Germline V gene sequence: CDR1 SNHLY, CDR2 FYNNEI. CDR3 amino acids: CASSRRAESYEQYF. Here the CDR3 DNA reads TGTGCCAGCAGCCGGAGGGCCGAGTCCTACGAGCAGTACTTC.

This clone was seen a handful of times. This chain uses TRBV12-3 or TRBV12-4 with TRBJ1-2, with D hard to call. The V end lost 2 bases, the J end lost 5 bases, and 6 bases lay between the germline ends. This CDR3 has 12 amino acids. In DNA form, the CDR3 reads TGTGCCAGCAGTTTACTTTCTTATGGCTACACCTTC. This gives the protein CASSLLSYGYTF.

This rearrangement joins TRBV11-2 to TRBJ2-5; D unclear. Trimming took off 1 base at V and 5 bases at J, with 11 bases between the two ends. Germline V gene data show CDR1 as SGHAT and CDR2 as FQNNGV. The CDR3 contains 14 residues. Here the CDR3 reads CASSLARRSETQYF. For the CDR3, the DNA is TGTGCCAGCAGCTTAGCTCGCAGGTCGGAGACCCAGTACTTC. Full variable domain (outside the CDR3, taken from reference TRBV11-2 and TRBJ2-5): EAGVAQSPRYKIIEKRQSVAFWCNPISGHATLYWYQQILGQGPKLLIQFQNNGVVDDSQLPKDRFSAERLKGVDSTLKIQPAKLEDSAVYLCASSLARRSETQYFGPGTRLLVL.

The chain recombines TRBV7-2 with TRBJ1-3; D is perhaps TRBD1 (5 bases). This CDR3 is built from 16 residues. Trimming shortened V by 5 bases and J by 0 bases, and 14 bases separated the two germline ends. Germline-derived CDR1 and CDR2 are SGHTA and FQGNSA. CDR3 protein: CASSRGRPSSGNTIYF. For the CDR3, the DNA is TGTGCCAGCAGCCGGGGGAGGCCCAGCTCTGGAAACACCATATATTTT.